This TCR beta chain was identified during a study of OX40 agonist ivuxolimab in advanced cancers. About the research overall: Participants averaged roughly 57 years of age (range about 23 to 79) and were 82.7% male. Partial responses were achieved by three patients, of whom one had hepatocellular carcinoma and two had cutaneous melanoma.

V was shortened by 3 bases and J by 5 bases, with 4 bases between the two germline ends. The CDR3 runs to 11 residues. Germline loops: CDR1 LNHDA, CDR2 SQIVND (reference sequence). The data were produced by immunoSEQ multiplex PCR, yet TCRdb's version contains in-frame clones alone and is incomplete. Of 60,000 to 70,000 clones in the sample, roughly 85% were seen once. The J gene is TRBJ1-2, the V gene TRBV19; D is ambiguous. The sequence was obtained from an adult with an advanced solid tumor such as melanoma, head and neck, liver or kidney cancer. This material consisted of CD4+ or CD8+ T cells sorted from blood, taken in a trial of the OX40 agonist ivuxolimab. The CDR3 nucleotides read TGTGCCAGTAGTATGGGGTATGGCTACACCTTC. As protein: CASSMGYGYTF.